This passage covers 3 T cell receptor beta chains from one sample sequenced in a study of control samples from healthy donors and cancer patients. Measured with immunoSEQ multiplex PCR; TCRdb has only the in-frame clones, and not every one. The table has about 140,000 clones, approximately 94% seen once; the top ten hold under 15%. Material for sequencing was blood. Receptors were obtained from a man aged 40-50 years in good health.

V and J are TRBV3-1 (or the pseudogene TRBV3-2) and TRBJ1-2; D is undetermined. Trimming cost V 3 bases and J 7 bases, with 12 bases left between them. Germline V gene sequence: CDR1 LGHDT, CDR2 YNNKEL (reference sequence). This CDR3 has 13 residues. The CDR3: CASSHEARSGYTF. The CDR3, as DNA: TGTGCCAGCAGCCACGAAGCCCGAAGTGGCTACACCTTC.

V is TRBV15 and J is TRBJ1-6; D ambiguous. The CDR3 is 16 residues long. The germline CDR1 and CDR2 sequences are LNHNV and YYDKDF (reference sequence). V was cut by 0 bases and J by 5 bases, with 11 bases left in between. CDR3 bases: TGTGCCACCAGCAGAGAGGGAGGATTTAATAATTCACCCCTCCACTTT. Translated, it gives CATSREGGFNNSPLHF. The variable domain in full, with the rest retrieved from reference TRBV15 and TRBJ1-6, is DAMVIQNPRYQVTQFGKPVTLSCSQTLNHNVMYWYQQKSSQAPKLLFHYYDKDFNNEADTPDNFQSRRPNTSFCFLDIRSPGLGDTAMYLCATSREGGFNNSPLHFGNGTRLTVT.

About this clone: Because the CDR3's place on the DNA is in doubt, the DNA is left out and the CDR3 is given as listed by TCRdb. This chain links TRBV6-6 with TRBJ2-1. The CDR3 is 16 residues long, counting both termini. The germline CDR1 and CDR2 sequences are MNHNY and SVGAGI (reference sequence). Here the CDR3 reads CASSTSRRDHMNEQFF.